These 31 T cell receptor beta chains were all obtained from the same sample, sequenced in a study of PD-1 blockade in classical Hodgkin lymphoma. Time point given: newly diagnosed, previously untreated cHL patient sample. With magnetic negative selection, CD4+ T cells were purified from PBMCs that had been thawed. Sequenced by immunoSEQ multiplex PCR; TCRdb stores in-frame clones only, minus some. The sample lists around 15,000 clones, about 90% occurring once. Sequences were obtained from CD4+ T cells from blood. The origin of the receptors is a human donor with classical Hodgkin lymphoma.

For the CDR3, the DNA is TGTGCCAGCAGCTTAGTCAGGGTAGACACCGGGGAGCTGTTTTTT. It codes for CASSLVRVDTGELFF. The chain joins TRBV11-2 to TRBJ2-2, with D possibly matching TRBD1 (5 bases). The V end lost 1 base, the J end lost 3 bases, and 9 bases lay between the germline ends. This CDR3 spans 15 amino acids. Germline CDR1 SGHAT, CDR2 FQNNGV.

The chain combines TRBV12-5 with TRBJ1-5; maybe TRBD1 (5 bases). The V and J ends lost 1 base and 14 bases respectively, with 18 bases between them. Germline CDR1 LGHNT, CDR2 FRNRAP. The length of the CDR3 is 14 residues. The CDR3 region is CASGLALSGTGKHF. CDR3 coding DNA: TGTGCTAGTGGTTTGGCTCTATCAGGGACCGGGAAGCATTTT.

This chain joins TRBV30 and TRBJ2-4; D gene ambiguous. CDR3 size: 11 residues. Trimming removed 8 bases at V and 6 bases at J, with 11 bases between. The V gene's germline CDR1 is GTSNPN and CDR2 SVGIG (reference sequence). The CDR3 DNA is TGTGCCGGGTCGTCGATAAACATTCAGTACTTC. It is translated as CAGSSINIQYF. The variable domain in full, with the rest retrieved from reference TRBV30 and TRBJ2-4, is SQTIHQWPATLVQPVGSPLSLECTVEGTSNPNLYWYRQAAGRGLQLLFYSVGIGQISSEVPQNLSASRPQDRQFILSSKKLLLSDSGFYLCAGSSINIQYFGAGTRLSVL.

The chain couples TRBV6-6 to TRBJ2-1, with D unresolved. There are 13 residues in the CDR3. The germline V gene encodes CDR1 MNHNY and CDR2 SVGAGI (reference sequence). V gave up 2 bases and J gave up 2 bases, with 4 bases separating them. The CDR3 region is CASSYTAYNEQFF. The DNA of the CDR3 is TGTGCCAGCAGTTACACGGCCTACAATGAGCAGTTCTTC.

CDR3 sequence: CASNREGNYGYTF. For the CDR3, the DNA is TGTGCCAGCAACCGGGAGGGTAACTATGGCTACACCTTC. The genes are TRBV6-6 and TRBJ1-2; no clear D gene. The CDR3 is 13 residues long. The germline CDR1 and CDR2 sequences are MNHNY and SVGAGI (reference sequence). Trimming removed 7 bases at V and 1 base at J, with 10 bases between.

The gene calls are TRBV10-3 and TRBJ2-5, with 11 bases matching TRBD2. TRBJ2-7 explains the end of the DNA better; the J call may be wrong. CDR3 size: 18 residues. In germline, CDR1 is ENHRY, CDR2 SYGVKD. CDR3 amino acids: CAISGPGTSGGHSYEQYF. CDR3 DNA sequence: TGTGCCATCAGTGGTCCCGGGACTAGCGGAGGGCACTCCTACGAGCAGTACTTC.

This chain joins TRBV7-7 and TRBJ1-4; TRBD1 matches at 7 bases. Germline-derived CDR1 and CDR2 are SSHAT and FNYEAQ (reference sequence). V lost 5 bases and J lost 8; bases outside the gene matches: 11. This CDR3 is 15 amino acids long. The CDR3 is CASSQRQGSSEKLFF. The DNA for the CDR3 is TGTGCCAGCAGCCAACGACAGGGTAGTTCGGAAAAACTGTTTTTT.

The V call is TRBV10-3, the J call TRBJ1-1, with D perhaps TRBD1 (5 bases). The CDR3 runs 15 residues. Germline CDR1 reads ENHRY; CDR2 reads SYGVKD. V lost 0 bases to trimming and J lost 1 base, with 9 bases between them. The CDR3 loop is CAISESGTGNTEAFF. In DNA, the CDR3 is TGTGCCATCAGTGAGTCAGGGACGGGGAACACTGAAGCTTTCTTT.

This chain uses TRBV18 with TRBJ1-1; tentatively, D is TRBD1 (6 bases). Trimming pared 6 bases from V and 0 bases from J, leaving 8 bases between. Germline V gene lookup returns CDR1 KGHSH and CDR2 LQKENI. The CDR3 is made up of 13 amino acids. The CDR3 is CASSGGMNTEAFF. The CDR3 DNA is TGTGCCAGCTCTGGGGGCATGAACACTGAAGCTTTCTTT. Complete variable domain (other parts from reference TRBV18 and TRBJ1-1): NAGVMQNPRHLVRRRGQEARLRCSPMKGHSHVYWYRQLPEEGLKFMVYLQKENIIDESGMPKERFSAEFPKEGPSILRIQQVVRGDSAAYFCASSGGMNTEAFFGQGTRLTVV.

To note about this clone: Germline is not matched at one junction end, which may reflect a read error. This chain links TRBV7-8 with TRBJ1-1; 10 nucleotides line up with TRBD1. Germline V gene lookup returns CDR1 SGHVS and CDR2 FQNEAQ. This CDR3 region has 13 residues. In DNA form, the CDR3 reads TGTGCCAGCAGCTTACAGGCCGGGACAGGGGTAATCTTT. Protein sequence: CASSLQAGTGVIF. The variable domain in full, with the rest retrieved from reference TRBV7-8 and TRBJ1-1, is GAGVSQSPRYKVAKRGQDVALRCDPISGHVSLFWYQQALGQGPEFLTYFQNEAQLDKSGLPSDRFFAERPEGSVSTLKIQRTQQEDSAVYLCASSLQAGTGVIFGQGTRLTVV.

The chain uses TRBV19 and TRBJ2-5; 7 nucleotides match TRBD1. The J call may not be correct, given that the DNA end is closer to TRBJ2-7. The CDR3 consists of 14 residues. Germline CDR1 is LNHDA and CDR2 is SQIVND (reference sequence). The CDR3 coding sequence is TGTGCCAGTAGGGCTAGGACAGGACCCTACGAGCAGTACTTC. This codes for CASRARTGPYEQYF.

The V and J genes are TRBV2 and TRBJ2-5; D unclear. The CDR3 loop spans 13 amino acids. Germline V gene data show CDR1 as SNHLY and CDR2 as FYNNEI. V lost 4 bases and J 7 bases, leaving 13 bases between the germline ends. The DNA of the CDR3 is TGTGCCAGCAGTGGAAGATCAATTGGGACCCAGTACTTC. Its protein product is CASSGRSIGTQYF.

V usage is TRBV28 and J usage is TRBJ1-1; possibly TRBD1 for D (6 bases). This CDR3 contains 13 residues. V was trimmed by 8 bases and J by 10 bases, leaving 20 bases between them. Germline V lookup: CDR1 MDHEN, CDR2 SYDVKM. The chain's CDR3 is CASATGTSSTAFF. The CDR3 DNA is TGTGCCAGCGCTACAGGGACGAGTAGTACAGCTTTCTTT.

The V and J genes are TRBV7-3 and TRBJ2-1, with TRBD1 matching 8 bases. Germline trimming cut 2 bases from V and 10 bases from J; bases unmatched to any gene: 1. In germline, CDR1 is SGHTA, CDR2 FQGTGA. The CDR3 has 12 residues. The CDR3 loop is CASSLHRGEQFF. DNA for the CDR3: TGTGCCAGCAGCTTACACAGGGGGGAGCAGTTCTTC. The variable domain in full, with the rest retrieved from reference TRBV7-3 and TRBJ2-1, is GAGVSQTPSNKVTEKGKYVELRCDPISGHTALYWYRQSLGQGPEFLIYFQGTGAADDSGLPNDRFFAVRPEGSVSTLKIQRTERGDSAVYLCASSLHRGEQFFGPGTRLTVL.

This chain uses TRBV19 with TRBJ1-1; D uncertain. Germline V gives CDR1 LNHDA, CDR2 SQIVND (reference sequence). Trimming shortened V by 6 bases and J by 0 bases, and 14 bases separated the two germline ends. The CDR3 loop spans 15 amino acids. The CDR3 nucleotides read TGTGCCAGTAGCCTCCAAGCAGAGATGAACACTGAAGCTTTCTTT. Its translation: CASSLQAEMNTEAFF.

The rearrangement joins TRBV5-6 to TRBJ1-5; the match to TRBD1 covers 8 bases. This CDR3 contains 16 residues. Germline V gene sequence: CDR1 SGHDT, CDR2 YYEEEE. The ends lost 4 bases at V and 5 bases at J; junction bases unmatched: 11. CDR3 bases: TGTGCCAGCAGCACCAGGACAGGGCAGGGGTATCAGCCCCAGCATTTT. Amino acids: CASSTRTGQGYQPQHF.

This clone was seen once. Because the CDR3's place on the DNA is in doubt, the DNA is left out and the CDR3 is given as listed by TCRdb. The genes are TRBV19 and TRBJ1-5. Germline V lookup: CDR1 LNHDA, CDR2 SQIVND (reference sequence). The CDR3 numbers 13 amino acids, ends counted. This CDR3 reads CASSTSGVQPQHF.

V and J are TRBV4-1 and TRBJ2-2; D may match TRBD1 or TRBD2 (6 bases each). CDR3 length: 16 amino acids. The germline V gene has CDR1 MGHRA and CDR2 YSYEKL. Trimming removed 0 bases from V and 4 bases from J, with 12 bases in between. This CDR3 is CASSQEWGATTGELFF. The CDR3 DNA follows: TGCGCCAGCAGCCAAGAATGGGGGGCGACCACCGGGGAGCTGTTTTTT.

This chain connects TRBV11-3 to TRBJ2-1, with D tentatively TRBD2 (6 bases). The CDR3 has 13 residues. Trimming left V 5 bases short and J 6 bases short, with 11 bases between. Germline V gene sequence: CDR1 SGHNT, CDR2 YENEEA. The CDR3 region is CASSRVEGNEQFF. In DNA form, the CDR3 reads TGTGCCAGCAGCCGAGTGGAGGGCAATGAGCAGTTCTTC.

The chain's CDR3 is CATSRDRVGNTEAFF. The CDR3 nucleotides are TGTGCCACCAGCAGAGATCGGGTGGGGAACACTGAAGCTTTCTTT. The chain carries TRBV15 and TRBJ1-1; D ambiguous. V lost 0 bases to trimming and J lost 1 base, with 9 bases between them. This CDR3 is built from 15 residues. The germline V gene encodes CDR1 LNHNV and CDR2 YYDKDF (reference sequence).

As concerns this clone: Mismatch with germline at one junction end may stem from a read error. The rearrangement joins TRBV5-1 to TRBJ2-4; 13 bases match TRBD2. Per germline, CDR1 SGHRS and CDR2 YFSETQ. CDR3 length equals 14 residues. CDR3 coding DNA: TGCGCCAGCAGCCCGGGACTAGCGGGACGGGGTTTGGACTTC. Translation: CASSPGLAGRGLDF.

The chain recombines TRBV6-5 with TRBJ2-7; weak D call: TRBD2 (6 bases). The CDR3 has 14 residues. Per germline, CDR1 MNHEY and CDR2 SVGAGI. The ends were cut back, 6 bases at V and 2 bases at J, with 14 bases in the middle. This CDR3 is CASRLPGLPYEQYF. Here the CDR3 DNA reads TGTGCCAGCAGGCTACCGGGACTCCCCTACGAGCAGTACTTC.

CDR3 nucleotides: TGTGCCAGTATGTCCCCGAACTATGGCTACACCTTC. It encodes CASMSPNYGYTF. The chain employs TRBV19 and TRBJ1-2, with unresolved D. The V gene's germline CDR1 is LNHDA and CDR2 SQIVND (reference sequence). Trimming stripped 7 bases from V and 2 bases from J, with 8 bases between. The CDR3 totals 12 residues.

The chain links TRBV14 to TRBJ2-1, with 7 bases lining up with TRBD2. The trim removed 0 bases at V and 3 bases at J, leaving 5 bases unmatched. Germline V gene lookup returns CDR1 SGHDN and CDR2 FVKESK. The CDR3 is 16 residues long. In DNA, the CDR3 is TGTGCCAGCAGCCAAGATGGTGGGAGGGTCTACAATGAGCAGTTCTTC. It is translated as CASSQDGGRVYNEQFF.

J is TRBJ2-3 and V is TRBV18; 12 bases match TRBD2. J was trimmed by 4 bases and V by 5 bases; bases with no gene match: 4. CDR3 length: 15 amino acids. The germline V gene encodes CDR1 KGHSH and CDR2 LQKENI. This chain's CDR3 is CASSGLAGSSDTQYF. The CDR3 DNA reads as TGTGCCAGCTCAGGACTAGCGGGATCCTCAGATACGCAGTATTTT.

The CDR3 spells CASSVDSYNTGELFF. In nucleotides, the CDR3 is TGTGCCAGCAGCGTGGACAGCTACAACACCGGGGAGCTGTTTTTT. The V and J genes are TRBV5-4 and TRBJ2-2, with D perhaps matching TRBD1 (6 bases). With 4 bases removed from V and 2 bases from J, the gap between germline ends came to 12 bases. The CDR3 runs to 15 residues. Per germline, CDR1 SGHNT and CDR2 YYREEE (reference sequence).

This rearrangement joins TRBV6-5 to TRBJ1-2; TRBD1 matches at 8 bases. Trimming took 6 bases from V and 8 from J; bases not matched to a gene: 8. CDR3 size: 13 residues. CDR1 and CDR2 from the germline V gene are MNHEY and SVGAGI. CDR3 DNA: TGTGCCAGCAGAAAGCCAGGGGGCTTGGGCTACACCTTC. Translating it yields CASRKPGGLGYTF.

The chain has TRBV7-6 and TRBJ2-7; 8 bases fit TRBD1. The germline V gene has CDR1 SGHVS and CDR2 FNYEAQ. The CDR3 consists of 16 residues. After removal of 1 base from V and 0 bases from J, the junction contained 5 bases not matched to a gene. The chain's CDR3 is CASSLESTGGSYEQYF. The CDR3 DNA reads TGTGCCAGCAGCTTAGAATCCACAGGGGGCTCCTACGAGCAGTACTTC.

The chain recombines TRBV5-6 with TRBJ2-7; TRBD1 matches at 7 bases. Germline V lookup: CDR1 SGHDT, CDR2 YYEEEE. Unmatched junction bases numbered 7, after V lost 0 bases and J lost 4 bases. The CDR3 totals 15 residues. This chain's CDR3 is CASSLGGQRSYEQYF. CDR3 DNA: TGTGCCAGCAGCTTGGGGGGACAGCGCAGTTACGAGCAGTACTTC.

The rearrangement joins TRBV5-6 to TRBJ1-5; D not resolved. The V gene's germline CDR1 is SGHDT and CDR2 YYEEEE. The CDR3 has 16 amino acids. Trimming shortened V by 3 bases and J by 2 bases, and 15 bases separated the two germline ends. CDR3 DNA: TGTGCCAGCAGCTCCTCTACGGTGGGTGGCAATCAGCCCCAGCATTTT. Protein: CASSSSTVGGNQPQHF.

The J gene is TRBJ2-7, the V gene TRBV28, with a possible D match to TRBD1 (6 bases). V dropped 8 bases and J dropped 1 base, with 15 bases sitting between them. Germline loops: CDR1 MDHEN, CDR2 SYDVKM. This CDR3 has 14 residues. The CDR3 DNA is TGTGCCAGCGAAAGGGCAGGGGTTTCCTACGAGCAGTACTTC. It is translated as CASERAGVSYEQYF. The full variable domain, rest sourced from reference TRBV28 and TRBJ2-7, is DVKVTQSSRYLVKRTGEKVFLECVQDMDHENMFWYRQDPGLGLRLIYFSYDVKMKEKGDIPEGYSVSREKKERFSLILESASTNQTSMYLCASERAGVSYEQYFGPGTRLTVT.